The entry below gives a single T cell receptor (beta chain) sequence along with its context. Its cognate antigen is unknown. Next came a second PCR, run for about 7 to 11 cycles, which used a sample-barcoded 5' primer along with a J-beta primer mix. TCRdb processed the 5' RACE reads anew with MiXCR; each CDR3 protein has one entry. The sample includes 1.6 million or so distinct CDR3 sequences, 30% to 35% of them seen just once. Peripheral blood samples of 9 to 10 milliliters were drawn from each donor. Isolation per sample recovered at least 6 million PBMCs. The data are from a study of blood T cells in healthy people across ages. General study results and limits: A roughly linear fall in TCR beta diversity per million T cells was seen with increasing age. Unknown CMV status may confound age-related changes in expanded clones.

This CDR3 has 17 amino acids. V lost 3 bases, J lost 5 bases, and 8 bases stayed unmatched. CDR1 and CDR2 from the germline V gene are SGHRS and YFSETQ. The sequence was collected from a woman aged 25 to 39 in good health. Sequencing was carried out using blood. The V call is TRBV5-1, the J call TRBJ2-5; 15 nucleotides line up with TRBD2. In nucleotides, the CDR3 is TGCGCCAGCAGCTGGGGACTAGCGGGGGGCCGACGGGAGACCCAGTACTTC. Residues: CASSWGLAGGRRETQYF.